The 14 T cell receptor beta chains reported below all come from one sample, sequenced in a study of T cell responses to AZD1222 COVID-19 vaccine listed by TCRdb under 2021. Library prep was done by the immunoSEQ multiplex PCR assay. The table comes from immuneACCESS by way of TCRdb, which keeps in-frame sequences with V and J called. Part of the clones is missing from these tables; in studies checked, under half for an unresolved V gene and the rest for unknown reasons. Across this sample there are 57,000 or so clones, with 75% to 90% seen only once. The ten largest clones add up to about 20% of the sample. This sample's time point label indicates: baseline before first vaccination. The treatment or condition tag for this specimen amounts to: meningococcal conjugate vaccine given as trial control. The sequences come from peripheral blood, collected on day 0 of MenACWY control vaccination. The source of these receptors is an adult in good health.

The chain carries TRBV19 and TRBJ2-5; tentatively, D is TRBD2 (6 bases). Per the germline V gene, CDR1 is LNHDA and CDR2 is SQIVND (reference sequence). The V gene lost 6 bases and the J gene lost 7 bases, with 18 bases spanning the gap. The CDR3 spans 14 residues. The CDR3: CASRKDGPAGTQYF. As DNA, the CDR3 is TGTGCCAGTAGAAAGGACGGGCCAGCGGGGACCCAGTACTTC. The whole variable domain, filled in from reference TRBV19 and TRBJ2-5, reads DGGITQSPKYLFRKEGQNVTLSCEQNLNHDAMYWYRQDPGQGLRLIYYSQIVNDFQKGDIAEGYSVSREKKESFPLTVTSAQKNPTAFYLCASRKDGPAGTQYFGPGTRLLVL.

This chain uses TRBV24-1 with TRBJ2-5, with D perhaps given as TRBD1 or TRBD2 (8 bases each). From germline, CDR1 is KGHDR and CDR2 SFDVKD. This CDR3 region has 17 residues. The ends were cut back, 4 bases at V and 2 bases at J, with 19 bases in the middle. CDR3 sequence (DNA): TGTGCCACCAGTGACCCCGGACAGGGCGGGAGGCAAGAGACCCAGTACTTC. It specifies CATSDPGQGGRQETQYF.

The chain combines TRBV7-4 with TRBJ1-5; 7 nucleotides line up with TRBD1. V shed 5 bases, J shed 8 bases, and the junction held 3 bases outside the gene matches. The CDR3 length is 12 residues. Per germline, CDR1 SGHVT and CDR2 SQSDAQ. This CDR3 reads CASSIQGKPQHF. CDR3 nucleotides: TGTGCCAGCAGCATACAGGGGAAGCCCCAGCATTTT.

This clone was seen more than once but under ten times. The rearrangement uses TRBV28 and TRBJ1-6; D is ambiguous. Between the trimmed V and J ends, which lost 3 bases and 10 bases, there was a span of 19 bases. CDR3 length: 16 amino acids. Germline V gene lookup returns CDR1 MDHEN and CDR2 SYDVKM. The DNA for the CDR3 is TGTGCCAGCAGTTTCTCGACCGGGCCCGGTGGATCACCCCTCCACTTT. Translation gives CASSFSTGPGGSPLHF. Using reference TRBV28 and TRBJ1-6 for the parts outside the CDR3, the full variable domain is DVKVTQSSRYLVKRTGEKVFLECVQDMDHENMFWYRQDPGLGLRLIYFSYDVKMKEKGDIPEGYSVSREKKERFSLILESASTNQTSMYLCASSFSTGPGGSPLHFGNGTRLTVT.

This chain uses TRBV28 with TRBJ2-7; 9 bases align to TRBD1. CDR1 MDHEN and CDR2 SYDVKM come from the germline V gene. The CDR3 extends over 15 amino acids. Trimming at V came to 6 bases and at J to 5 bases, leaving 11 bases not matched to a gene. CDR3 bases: TGTGCCAGCAGGTCGGCCGGGACAGGGCAGGACGAGCAGTACTTC. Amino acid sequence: CASRSAGTGQDEQYF. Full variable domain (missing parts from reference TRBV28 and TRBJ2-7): DVKVTQSSRYLVKRTGEKVFLECVQDMDHENMFWYRQDPGLGLRLIYFSYDVKMKEKGDIPEGYSVSREKKERFSLILESASTNQTSMYLCASRSAGTGQDEQYFGPGTRLTVT.

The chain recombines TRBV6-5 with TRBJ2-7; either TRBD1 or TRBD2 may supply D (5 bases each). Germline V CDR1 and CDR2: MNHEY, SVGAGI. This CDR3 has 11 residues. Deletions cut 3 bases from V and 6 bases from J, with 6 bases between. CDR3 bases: TGTGCCAGCAGTTATGGGGGCGAGCAGTACTTC. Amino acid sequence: CASSYGGEQYF.

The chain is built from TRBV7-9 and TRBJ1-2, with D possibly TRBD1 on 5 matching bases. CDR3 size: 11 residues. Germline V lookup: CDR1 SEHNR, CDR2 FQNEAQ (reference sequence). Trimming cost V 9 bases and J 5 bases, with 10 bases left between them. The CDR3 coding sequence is TGTGCCAGTGACAGTGATTATGGCTACACCTTC. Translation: CASDSDYGYTF.

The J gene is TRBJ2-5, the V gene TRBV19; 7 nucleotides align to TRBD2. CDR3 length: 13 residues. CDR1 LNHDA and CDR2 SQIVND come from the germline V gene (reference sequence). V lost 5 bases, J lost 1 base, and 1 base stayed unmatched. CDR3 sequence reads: CASSSSGQETQYF. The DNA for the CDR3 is TGTGCCAGTAGTTCTAGCGGCCAAGAGACCCAGTACTTC.

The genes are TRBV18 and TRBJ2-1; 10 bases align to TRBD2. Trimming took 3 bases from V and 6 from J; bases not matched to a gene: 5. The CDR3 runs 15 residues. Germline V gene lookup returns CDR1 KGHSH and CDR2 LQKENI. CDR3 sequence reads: CASSPTSGNINEQFF. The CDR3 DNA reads TGTGCCAGCTCACCCACTAGCGGGAATATCAATGAGCAGTTCTTC.

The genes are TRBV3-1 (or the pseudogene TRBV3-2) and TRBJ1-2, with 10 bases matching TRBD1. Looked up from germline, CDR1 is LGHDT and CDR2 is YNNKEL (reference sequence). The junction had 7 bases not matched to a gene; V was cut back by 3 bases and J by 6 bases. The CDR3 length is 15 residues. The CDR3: CASSQQTGGAHGYTF. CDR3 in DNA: TGTGCCAGCAGCCAGCAGACAGGGGGCGCACATGGCTACACCTTC.

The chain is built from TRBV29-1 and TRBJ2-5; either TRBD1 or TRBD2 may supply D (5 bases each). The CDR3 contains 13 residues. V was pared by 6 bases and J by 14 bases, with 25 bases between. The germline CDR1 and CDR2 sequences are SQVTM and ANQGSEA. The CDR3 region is CSVPQGDPVLRYF. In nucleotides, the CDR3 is TGCAGCGTCCCCCAAGGGGACCCAGTACTCCGCTACTTC.

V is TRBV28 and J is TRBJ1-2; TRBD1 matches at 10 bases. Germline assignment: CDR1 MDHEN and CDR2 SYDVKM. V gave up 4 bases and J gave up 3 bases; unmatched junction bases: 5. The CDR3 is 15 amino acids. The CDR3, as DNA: TGTGCCAGCAGTTCCCCGACAGGGGGCCACTATGGCTACACCTTC. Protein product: CASSSPTGGHYGYTF.

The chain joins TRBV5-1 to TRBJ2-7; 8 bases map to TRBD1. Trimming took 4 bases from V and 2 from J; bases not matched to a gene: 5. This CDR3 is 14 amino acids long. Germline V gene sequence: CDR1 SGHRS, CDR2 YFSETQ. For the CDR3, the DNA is TGCGCCAGCAGCCGGACAGGGACTCCCTACGAGCAGTACTTC. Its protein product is CASSRTGTPYEQYF.

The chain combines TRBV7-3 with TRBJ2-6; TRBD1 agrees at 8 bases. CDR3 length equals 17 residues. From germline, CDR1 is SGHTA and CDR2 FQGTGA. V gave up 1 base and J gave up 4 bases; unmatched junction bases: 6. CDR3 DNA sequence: TGTGCCAGCAGCTTAATGGACAGGGTTACGGGGGCCAACGTCCTGACTTTC. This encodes CASSLMDRVTGANVLTF.